The clone carrying this T cell receptor (beta chain) was found many times. TCRdb fed the 5' RACE reads into MiXCR, producing one record per CDR3 protein. The sample lists just under 350,000 distinct CDR3 sequences; approximately 13% were seen once. The data stem from a study of T-cell memory formation after mild COVID-19. CDR3 length: 15 residues. In germline, CDR1 is SGHTA, CDR2 FQGNSA. The V end was cut by 7 bases, the J end by 6 bases, with 18 bases between. This TCR was sampled from a young man who had mild COVID-19 (a few samples of this study predate the infection). Cell type and time point are not known. J is TRBJ1-4 and V is TRBV7-2; possible D gene TRBD1, 5 bases. The material sequenced was PBMCs or a T cell subset sorted from them (not recorded which). This CDR3 is CASTRQRGADEKLFF. CDR3 DNA sequence: TGTGCCAGCACCCGTCAGAGGGGAGCTGATGAAAAACTGTTTTTT.